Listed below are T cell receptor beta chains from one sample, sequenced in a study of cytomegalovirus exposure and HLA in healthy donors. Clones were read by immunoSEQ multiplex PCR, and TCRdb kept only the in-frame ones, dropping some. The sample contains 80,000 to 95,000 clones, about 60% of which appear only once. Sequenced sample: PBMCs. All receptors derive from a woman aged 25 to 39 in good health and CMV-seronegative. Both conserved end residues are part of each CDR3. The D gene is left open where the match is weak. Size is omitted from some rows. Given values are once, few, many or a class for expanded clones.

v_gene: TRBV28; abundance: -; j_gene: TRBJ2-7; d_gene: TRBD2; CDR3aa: CASSSPSGGNYEQYF; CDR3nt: TGTGCCAGCAGTTCTCCTAGCGGGGGGAACTACGAGCAGTACTTC
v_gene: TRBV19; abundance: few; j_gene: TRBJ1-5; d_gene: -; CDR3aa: CATTQGMGNQPQHF; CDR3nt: TGTGCCACCACTCAGGGAATGGGCAATCAGCCCCAGCATTTT
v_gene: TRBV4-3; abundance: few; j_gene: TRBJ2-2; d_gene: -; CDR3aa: CASSQDRVSTGELFF; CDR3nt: TGCGCCAGCAGCCAAGATCGGGTTTCAACCGGGGAGCTGTTTTTT
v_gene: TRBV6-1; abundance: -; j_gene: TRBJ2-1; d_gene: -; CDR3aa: CARRDWDGVNEQFF; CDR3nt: TGTGCCAGAAGGGACTGGGATGGGGTCAATGAGCAGTTCTTC
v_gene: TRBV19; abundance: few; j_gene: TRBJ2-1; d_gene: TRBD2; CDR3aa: CASSIEVVSGAYNEQFF; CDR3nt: TGTGCCAGTAGTATTGAGGTGGTCAGCGGGGCTTACAATGAGCAGTTCTTC
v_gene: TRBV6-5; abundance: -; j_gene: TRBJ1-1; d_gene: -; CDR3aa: CASSYSSGDTEAFF; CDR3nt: TGTGCCAGCAGTTACTCGAGCGGAGATACTGAAGCTTTCTTT
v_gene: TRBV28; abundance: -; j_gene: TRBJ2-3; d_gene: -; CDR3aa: CASTLYGGTDTQYF; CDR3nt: TGTGCCAGCACCCTCTACGGGGGCACAGATACGCAGTATTTT
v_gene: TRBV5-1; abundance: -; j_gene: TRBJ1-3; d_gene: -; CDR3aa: CASSRVAGNSGNTIYF; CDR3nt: TGCGCCAGCAGCCGGGTCGCAGGGAACTCTGGAAACACCATATATTTT
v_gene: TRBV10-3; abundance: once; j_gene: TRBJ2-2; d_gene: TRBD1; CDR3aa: CASIRGPGELFF; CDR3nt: TGTGCCAGTATAAGGGGGCCCGGGGAGCTGTTTTTT
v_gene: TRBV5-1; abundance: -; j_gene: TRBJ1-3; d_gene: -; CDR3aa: CASSLIGSAGAGNTIYF; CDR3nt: TGCGCCAGCAGCTTGATAGGGTCGGCAGGGGCCGGAAACACCATATATTTT
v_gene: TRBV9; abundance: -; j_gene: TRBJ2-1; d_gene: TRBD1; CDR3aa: CASRGQGGTYNEQFF; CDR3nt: TGTGCCAGCAGGGGACAGGGGGGCACCTACAATGAGCAGTTCTTC
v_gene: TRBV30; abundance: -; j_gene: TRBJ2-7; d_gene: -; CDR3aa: CAWSVGYEQYF; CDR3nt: TGTGCCTGGAGTGTGGGCTACGAGCAGTACTTC
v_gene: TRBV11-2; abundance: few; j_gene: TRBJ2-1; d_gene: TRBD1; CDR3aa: CASSFDWTGGYNEQFF; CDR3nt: TGTGCCAGCAGCTTTGATTGGACAGGGGGTTACAATGAGCAGTTCTTC
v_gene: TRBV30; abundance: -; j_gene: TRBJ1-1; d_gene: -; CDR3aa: CAWATGRAFF; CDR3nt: TGTGCCTGGGCGACAGGCCGAGCTTTCTTT
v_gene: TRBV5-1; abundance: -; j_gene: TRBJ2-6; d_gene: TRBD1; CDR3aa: CASSLVGRDRVLSGANVLTF; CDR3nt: TGCGCCAGCAGCTTGGTAGGTCGGGACAGGGTATTATCTGGGGCCAACGTCCTGACTTTC
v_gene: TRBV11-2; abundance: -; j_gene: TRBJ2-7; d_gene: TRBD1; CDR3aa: CASSFSAGGAYEQYF; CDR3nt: TGTGCCAGCAGCTTCAGTGCAGGGGGCGCCTACGAGCAGTACTTC
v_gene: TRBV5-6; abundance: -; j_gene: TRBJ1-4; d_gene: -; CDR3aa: CASSLGVTNEKLFF; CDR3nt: TGTGCCAGCAGCTTAGGGGTTACTAATGAAAAACTGTTTTTT
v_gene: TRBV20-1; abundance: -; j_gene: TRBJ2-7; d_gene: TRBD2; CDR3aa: CSASKGREGYF; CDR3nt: TGCAGTGCGTCAAAAGGGCGGGAGGGGTACTTC
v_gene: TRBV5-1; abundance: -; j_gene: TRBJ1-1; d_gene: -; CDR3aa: CASSSQGNTEAFF; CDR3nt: TGCGCCAGCAGCTCACAGGGGAACACTGAAGCTTTCTTT
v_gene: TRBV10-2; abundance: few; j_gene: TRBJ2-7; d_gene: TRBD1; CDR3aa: CASSGDSSYEQYF; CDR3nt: TGCGCCAGCAGTGGGGACAGCTCCTACGAGCAGTACTTC
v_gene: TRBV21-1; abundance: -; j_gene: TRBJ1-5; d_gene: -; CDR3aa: CATRWTAATGDHQPQHF; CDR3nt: TGTGCCACCCGATGGACCGCCGCGACAGGGGACCATCAGCCCCAGCATTTT
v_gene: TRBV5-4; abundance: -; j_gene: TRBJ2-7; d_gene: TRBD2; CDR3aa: CASSRGGGSYEQYF; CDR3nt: TGTGCCAGCAGCCGTGGCGGGGGCTCCTACGAGCAGTACTTC
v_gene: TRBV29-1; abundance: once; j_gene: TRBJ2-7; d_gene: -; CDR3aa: CSVERNYEQYF; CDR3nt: TGCAGCGTTGAGCGGAACTACGAGCAGTACTTC
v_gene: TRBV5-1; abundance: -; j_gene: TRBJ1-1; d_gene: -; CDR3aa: CASSLDRPNTEAFF; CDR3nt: TGCGCCAGCAGCTTGGACAGACCGAACACTGAAGCTTTCTTT
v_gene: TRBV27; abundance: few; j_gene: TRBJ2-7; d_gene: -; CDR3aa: CASSLSHGAREQYF; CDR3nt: TGTGCCAGCAGTTTATCGCATGGGGCTCGGGAGCAGTACTTC
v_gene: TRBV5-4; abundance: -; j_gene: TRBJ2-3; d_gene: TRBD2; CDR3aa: CASSLEGPGLATDTQYF; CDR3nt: TGTGCCAGCAGCTTGGAGGGGCCGGGACTAGCTACAGATACGCAGTATTTT
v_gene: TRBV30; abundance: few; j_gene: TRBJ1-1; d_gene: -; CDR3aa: CAWSPLQGYNTEAFF; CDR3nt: TGTGCCTGGAGTCCACTCCAGGGGTACAACACTGAAGCTTTCTTT
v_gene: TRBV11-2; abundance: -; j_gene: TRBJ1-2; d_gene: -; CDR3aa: CASSFLGQSFYGYTF; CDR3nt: TGTGCCAGCAGCTTCCTAGGACAGAGCTTCTATGGCTACACCTTC
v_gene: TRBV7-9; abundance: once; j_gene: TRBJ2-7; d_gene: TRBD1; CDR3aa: CASSSADRLSYEQYF; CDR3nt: TGTGCCAGCAGCTCGGCGGACAGGCTTTCCTACGAGCAGTACTTC
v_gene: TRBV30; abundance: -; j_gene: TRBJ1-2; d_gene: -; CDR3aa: CAWSVRGGDGYTF; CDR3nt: TGTGCCTGGAGTGTTAGAGGAGGGGATGGCTACACCTTC
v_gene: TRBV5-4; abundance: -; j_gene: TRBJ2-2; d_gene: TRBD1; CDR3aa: CASSLKGARFHGELFF; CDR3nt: TGTGCCAGCAGCCTAAAGGGGGCAAGATTCCACGGGGAGCTGTTTTTT
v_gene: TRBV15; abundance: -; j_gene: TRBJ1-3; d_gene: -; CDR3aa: CATSVRPQGSGNTIYF; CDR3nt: TGTGCCACCAGCGTAAGACCCCAGGGGTCTGGAAACACCATATATTTT
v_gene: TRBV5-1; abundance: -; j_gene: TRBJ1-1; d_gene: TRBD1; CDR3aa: CASSRGQGNTEAFF; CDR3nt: TGCGCCAGCAGCAGGGGACAGGGGAACACTGAAGCTTTCTTT
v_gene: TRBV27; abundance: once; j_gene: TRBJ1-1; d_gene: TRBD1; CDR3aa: CASSSRTGHEAFF; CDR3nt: TGTGCCAGCAGTTCCAGGACAGGGCATGAAGCTTTCTTT
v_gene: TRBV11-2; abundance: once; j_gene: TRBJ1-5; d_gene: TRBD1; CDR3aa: CASSLGQGPNQPQHF; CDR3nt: TGTGCCAGCAGCTTAGGACAGGGCCCAAATCAGCCCCAGCATTTT
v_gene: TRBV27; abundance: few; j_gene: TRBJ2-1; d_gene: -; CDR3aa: CASSPISGSYNEQFF; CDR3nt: TGTGCCAGCAGCCCGATAAGCGGGTCATACAATGAGCAGTTCTTC
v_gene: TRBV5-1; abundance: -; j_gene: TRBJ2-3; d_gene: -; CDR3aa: CASSFGGPSTDTQYF; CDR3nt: TGCGCCAGCAGCTTCGGAGGGCCTAGCACAGATACGCAGTATTTT
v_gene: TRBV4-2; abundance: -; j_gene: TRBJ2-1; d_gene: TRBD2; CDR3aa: CASSQITTSGDYNEQFF; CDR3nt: TGTGCCAGCAGCCAAATTACGACTAGCGGGGACTACAATGAGCAGTTCTTC
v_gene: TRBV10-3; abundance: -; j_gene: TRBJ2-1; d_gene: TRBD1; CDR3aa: CAIKRGGTGDYNEQFF; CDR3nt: TGTGCCATCAAACGTGGAGGGACAGGGGACTACAATGAGCAGTTCTTC
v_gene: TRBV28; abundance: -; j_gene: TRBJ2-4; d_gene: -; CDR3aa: CASSLFGGGGLAKNIQYF; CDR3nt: TGTGCCAGCAGTTTATTTGGAGGTGGTGGATTAGCCAAAAACATTCAGTACTTC
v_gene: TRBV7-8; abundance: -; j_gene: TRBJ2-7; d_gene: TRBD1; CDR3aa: CASSASTGGWYEQYF; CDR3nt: TGTGCCAGCAGCGCATCGACAGGGGGATGGTACGAGCAGTACTTC
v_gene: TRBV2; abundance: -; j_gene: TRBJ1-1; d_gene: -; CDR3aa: CASSSDRENTEAFF; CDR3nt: TGTGCCAGCAGTTCGGACAGAGAGAACACTGAAGCTTTCTTT
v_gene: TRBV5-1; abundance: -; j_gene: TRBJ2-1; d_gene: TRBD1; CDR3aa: CASSPTGGWGQFF; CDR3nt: TGCGCCAGCAGCCCTACAGGGGGCTGGGGGCAGTTCTTC
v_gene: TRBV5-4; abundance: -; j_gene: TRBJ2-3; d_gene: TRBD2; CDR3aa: CASSAQLAGASTDTQYF; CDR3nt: TGTGCCAGCAGCGCACAACTAGCGGGGGCTAGCACAGATACGCAGTATTTT
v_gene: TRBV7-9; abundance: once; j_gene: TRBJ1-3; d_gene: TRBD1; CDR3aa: CASSLGTGSSGNTIYF; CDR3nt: TGTGCCAGCAGCTTGGGGACAGGGAGCTCTGGAAACACCATATATTTT
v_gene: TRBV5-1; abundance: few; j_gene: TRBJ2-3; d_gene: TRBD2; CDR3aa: CASSSAISGGADLSTDTQYF; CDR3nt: TGCGCCAGCAGCTCCGCTATAAGCGGGGGGGCCGATTTGAGCACAGATACGCAGTATTTT
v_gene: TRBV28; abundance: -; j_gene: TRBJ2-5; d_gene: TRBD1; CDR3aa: CASSHLGQQETQYF; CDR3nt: TGTGCCAGCAGTCACCTGGGACAGCAAGAGACCCAGTACTTC
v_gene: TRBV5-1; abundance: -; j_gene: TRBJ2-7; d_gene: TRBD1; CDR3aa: CASSARTGASYEQYF; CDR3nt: TGCGCCAGCAGCGCCCGGACAGGAGCCTCTTACGAGCAGTACTTC
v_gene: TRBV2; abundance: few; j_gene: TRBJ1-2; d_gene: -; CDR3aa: CASLPSRGYTF; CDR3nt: TGTGCCAGCTTACCCTCGAGAGGCTACACCTTC
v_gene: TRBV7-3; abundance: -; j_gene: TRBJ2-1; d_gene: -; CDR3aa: CASSSYTGIGQFF; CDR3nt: TGTGCCAGCAGCTCGTACACGGGAATTGGGCAGTTCTTC
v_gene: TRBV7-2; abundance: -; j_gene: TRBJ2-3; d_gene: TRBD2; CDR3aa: CASSREGTRAQYF; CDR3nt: TGTGCCAGCAGCCGAGAAGGGACTAGGGCGCAGTATTTT
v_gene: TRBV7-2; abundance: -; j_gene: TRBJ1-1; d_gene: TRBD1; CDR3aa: CASSSGTGGTEAFF; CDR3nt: TGTGCCAGCAGCTCCGGGACAGGGGGCACTGAAGCTTTCTTT
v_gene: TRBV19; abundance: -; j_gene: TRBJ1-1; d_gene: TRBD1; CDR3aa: CASETGMLHTEAFF; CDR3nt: TGTGCCAGTGAGACAGGGATGTTGCACACTGAAGCTTTCTTT
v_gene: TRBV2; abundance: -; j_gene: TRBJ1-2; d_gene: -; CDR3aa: CASTPNYGYTF; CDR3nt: TGTGCCAGCACTCCTAACTATGGCTACACCTTC